The 2 T cell receptor beta chains reported below all come from one sample, sequenced in a study of blood T cell repertoires in COVID-19. This table comes from immunoSEQ multiplex PCR, and its TCRdb copy is limited to in-frame clones, with some not included. The sample has approximately 300,000 clones, roughly 90% seen once. Sequencing was performed on PBMCs or T cells enriched from blood (not recorded which). These receptors originate from a woman under 30 with acute COVID-19.

Only one count was recorded for this clone. The V gene is TRBV28, the J gene TRBJ1-5, with D possibly TRBD1 on 5 matching bases. Germline CDR1 reads MDHEN; CDR2 reads SYDVKM. The length of the CDR3 is 12 residues. V dropped 2 bases and J dropped 13 bases, with 12 bases sitting between them. CDR3 sequence (DNA): TGTGCCAGCAGTTTAGTTAACGGGGGTCAGCATTTT. It codes for CASSLVNGGQHF.

J is TRBJ1-6 and V is TRBV18, with 8 bases identical to TRBD1. Germline V gene lookup returns CDR1 KGHSH and CDR2 LQKENI. J was trimmed by 7 bases and V by 2 bases; bases with no gene match: 4. The CDR3 runs to 15 residues. CDR3 loop: CASSPKGQENSPLHF. Here the CDR3 DNA reads TGTGCCAGCTCACCAAAGGGACAGGAGAATTCACCCCTCCACTTT.